One sample yielded the 3 T cell receptor beta chains listed below, sequenced in a study of blood T cell repertoires in COVID-19. Clones were sequenced by immunoSEQ multiplex PCR, and TCRdb holds only the in-frame ones, with some missing. The sample lists about 140,000 clones; 84% were seen once. The sample consisted of PBMCs or T cells enriched from blood (not recorded which). These receptor sequences come from a woman younger than 35 who had been exposed to COVID-19.

The genes are TRBV3-1 (or the pseudogene TRBV3-2) and TRBJ1-6, with no clear D. The CDR3 is 17 residues long. Trimming shortened V by 0 bases and J by 0 bases, and 9 bases separated the two germline ends. Germline V gives CDR1 LGHDT, CDR2 YNNKEL (reference sequence). The CDR3 spells CASSQDLGSSYNSPLHF. The DNA for the CDR3 is TGTGCCAGCAGCCAAGATCTGGGGAGCTCCTATAATTCACCCCTCCACTTT.

This chain links TRBV19 with TRBJ1-1; unclear D gene. The V gene lost 5 bases and the J gene lost 3 bases, with 13 bases spanning the gap. The V gene's germline CDR1 is LNHDA and CDR2 SQIVND (reference sequence). This CDR3 spans 14 amino acids. This chain's CDR3 is CASSPWARDTEAFF. As DNA, the CDR3 is TGTGCCAGTAGTCCGTGGGCGAGGGACACTGAAGCTTTCTTT.

This clone was seen once. The chain employs TRBV30 and TRBJ2-2; 10 bases are shared with TRBD2. This CDR3 contains 14 residues. Germline V lookup: CDR1 GTSNPN, CDR2 SVGIG (reference sequence). With V trimmed by 7 bases and J by 6 bases, 8 bases remained unmatched. CDR3 sequence reads: CALGLALLAGELFF. The CDR3 DNA reads TGTGCCTTGGGACTAGCGTTATTGGCCGGGGAGCTGTTTTTT. Variable domain in full (rest from reference TRBV30 and TRBJ2-2): SQTIHQWPATLVQPVGSPLSLECTVEGTSNPNLYWYRQAAGRGLQLLFYSVGIGQISSEVPQNLSASRPQDRQFILSSKKLLLSDSGFYLCALGLALLAGELFFGEGSRLTVL.